This TCR beta chain came from a study of blood T cell repertoires in COVID-19. The method was immunoSEQ multiplex PCR; TCRdb's version includes in-frame clones alone and lacks a portion of them. The sample records some 70,000 clones, more than 60% being singletons. This CDR3 is built from 14 residues. The germline V and J ends were trimmed by 6 bases and 4 bases, with 15 bases remaining between them. Germline V gene sequence: CDR1 LGHDT, CDR2 YNNKEL (reference sequence). Sequencing was carried out using peripheral blood. The receptor comes from a woman aged 50 to 60 with acute or convalescent COVID-19. This chain uses TRBV3-1 (or the pseudogene TRBV3-2) with TRBJ1-1, with a weak D call TRBD1 (5 bases). The CDR3 spells CASRRGEGGTEAFF. The DNA of the CDR3 is TGTGCCAGCAGGCGAGGGGAGGGAGGCACTGAAGCTTTCTTT.